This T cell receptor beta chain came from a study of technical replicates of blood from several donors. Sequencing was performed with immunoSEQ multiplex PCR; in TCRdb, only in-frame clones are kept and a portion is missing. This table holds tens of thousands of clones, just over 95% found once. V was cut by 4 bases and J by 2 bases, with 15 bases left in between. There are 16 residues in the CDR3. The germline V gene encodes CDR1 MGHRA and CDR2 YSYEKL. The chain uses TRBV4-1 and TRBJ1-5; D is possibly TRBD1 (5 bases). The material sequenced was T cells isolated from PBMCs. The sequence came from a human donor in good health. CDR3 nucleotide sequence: TGCGCCAGCAGCCCTCTTGCCAGGGAACGCAATCAGCCCCAGCATTTT. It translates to CASSPLARERNQPQHF.